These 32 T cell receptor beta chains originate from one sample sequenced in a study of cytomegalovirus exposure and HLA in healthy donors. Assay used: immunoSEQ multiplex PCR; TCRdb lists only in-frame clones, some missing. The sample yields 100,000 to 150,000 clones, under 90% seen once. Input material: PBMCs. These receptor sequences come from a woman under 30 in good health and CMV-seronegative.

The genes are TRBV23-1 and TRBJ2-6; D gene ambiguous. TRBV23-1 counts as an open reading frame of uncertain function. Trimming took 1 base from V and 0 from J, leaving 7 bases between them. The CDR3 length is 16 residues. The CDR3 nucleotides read TGCGCCAGCAGTCAATTTGGCGGCTCTGGGGCCAACGTCCTGACTTTC. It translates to CASSQFGGSGANVLTF.

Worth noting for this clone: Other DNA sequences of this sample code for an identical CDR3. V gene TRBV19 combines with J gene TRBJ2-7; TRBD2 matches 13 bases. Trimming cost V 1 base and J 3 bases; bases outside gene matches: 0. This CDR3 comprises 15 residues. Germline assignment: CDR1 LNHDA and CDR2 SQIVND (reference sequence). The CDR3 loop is CASSIGTSGSYEQYF. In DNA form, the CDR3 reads TGTGCCAGTAGTATAGGGACTAGCGGGAGCTACGAGCAGTACTTC.

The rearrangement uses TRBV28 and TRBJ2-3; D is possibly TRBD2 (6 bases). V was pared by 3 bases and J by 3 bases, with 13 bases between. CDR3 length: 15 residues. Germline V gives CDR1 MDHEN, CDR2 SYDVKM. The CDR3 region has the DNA TGTGCCAGCAGTTTTAGCTCCGGGGGTACAGATACGCAGTATTTT. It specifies CASSFSSGGTDTQYF. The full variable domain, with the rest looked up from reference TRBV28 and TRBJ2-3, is DVKVTQSSRYLVKRTGEKVFLECVQDMDHENMFWYRQDPGLGLRLIYFSYDVKMKEKGDIPEGYSVSREKKERFSLILESASTNQTSMYLCASSFSSGGTDTQYFGPGTRLTVL.

The CDR3: CASSPGLAGGNEQFF. CDR3 coding DNA: TGTGCCAGCAGCCCTGGGTTAGCGGGGGGGAATGAGCAGTTCTTC. J is TRBJ2-1 and V is TRBV5-4; TRBD2 matches at 11 bases. CDR3 length: 15 residues. Germline CDR1 is SGHNT and CDR2 is YYREEE (reference sequence). After removal of 4 bases from V and 7 bases from J, the junction contained 7 bases not matched to a gene.

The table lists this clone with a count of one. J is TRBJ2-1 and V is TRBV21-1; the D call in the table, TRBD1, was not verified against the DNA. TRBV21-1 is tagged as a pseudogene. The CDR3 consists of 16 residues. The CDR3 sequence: CASSKEGTGSSNEQFF. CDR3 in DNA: TGTGCCAGCAGCAAAGAGGGAACAGGGTCATCCAATGAGCAGTTCTTC.

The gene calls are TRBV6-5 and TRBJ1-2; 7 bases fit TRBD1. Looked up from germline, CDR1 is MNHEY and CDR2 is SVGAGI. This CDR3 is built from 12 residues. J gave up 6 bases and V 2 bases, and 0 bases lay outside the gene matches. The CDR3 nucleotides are TGTGCCAGCAGTTACGGGACAGATGGCTACACCTTC. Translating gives CASSYGTDGYTF.

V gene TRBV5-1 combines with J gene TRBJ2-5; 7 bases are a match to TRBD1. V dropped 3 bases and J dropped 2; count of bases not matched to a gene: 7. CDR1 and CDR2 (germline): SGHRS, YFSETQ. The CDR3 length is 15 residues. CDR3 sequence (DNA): TGCGCCAGCAGCTGGACAGGAACCATGCAAGAGACCCAGTACTTC. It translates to CASSWTGTMQETQYF.

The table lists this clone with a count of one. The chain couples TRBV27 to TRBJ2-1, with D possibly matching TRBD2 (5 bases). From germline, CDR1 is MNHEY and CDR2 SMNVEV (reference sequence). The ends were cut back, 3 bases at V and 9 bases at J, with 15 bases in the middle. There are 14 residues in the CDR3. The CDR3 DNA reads TGTGCCAGCAGTTTGGGGAACGGGATGGGTGAGCAGTTCTTC. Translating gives CASSLGNGMGEQFF.

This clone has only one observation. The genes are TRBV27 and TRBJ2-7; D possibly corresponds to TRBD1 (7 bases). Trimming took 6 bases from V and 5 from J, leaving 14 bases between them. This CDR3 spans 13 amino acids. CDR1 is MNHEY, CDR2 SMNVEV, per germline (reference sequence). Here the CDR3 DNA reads TGTGCCAGCAGCCGGACAGGAGGGAACGAGCAGTACTTC. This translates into CASSRTGGNEQYF.

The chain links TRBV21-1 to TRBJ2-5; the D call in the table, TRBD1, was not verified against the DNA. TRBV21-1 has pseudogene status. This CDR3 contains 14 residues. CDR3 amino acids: CASSFYRGRETQYF. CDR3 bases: TGTGCCAGCAGCTTTTACAGGGGGCGGGAGACCCAGTACTTC.

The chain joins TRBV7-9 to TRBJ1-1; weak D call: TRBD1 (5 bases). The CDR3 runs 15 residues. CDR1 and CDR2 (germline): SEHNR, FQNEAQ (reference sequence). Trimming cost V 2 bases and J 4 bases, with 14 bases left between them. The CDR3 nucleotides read TGTGCCAGCAGCTTAACGCATTCAGGGATCACTGAAGCTTTCTTT. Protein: CASSLTHSGITEAFF.

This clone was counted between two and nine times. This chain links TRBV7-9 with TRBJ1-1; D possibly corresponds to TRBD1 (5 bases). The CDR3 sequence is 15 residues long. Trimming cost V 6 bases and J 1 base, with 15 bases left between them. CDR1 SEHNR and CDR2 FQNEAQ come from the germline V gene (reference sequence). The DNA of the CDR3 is TGTGCCAGCAGTAAAGGGGAAGGCAGGAACACTGAAGCTTTCTTT. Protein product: CASSKGEGRNTEAFF.

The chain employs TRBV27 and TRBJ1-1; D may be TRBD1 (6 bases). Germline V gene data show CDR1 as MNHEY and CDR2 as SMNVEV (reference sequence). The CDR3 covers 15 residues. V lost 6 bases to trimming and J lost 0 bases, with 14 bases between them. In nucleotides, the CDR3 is TGTGCCAGCAGCCAAAGACAGGACATGAACACTGAAGCTTTCTTT. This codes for CASSQRQDMNTEAFF.

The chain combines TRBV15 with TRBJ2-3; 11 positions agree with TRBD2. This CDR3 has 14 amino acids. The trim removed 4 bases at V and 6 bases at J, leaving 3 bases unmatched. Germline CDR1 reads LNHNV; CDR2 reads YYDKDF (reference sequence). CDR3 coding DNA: TGTGCCACCAGCAACCGACTAGCGGGGGATACGCAGTATTTT. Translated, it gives CATSNRLAGDTQYF.

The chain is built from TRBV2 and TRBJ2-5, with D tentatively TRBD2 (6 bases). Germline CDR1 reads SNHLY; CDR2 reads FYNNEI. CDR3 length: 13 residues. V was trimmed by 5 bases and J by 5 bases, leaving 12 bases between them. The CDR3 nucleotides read TGTGCCAGCAGTAGGGACTCTCAGGAGACCCAGTACTTC. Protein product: CASSRDSQETQYF.

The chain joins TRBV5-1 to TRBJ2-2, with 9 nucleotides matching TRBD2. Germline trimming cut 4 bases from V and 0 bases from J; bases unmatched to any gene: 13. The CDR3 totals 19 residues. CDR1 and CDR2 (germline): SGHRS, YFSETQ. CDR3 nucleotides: TGCGCCAGCAGCGTCTGGGTGACTAGCGGTCTTTCGAACACCGGGGAGCTGTTTTTT. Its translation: CASSVWVTSGLSNTGELFF.

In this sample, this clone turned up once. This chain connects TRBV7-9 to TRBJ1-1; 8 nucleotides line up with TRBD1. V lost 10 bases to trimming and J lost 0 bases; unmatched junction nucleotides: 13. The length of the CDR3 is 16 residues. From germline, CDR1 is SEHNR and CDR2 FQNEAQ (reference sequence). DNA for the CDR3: TGTGCCATACACCGCTGGACAGGGACTTTGAACACTGAAGCTTTCTTT. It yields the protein CAIHRWTGTLNTEAFF.

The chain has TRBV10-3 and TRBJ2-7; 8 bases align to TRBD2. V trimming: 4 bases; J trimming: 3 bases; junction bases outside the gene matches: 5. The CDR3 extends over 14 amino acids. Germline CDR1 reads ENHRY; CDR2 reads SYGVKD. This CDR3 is CAISGERGSYEQYF. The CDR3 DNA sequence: TGTGCCATCAGTGGAGAGCGGGGGAGCTACGAGCAGTACTTC.

CDR3 amino acids: CASSSYLDTQYF. The CDR3 bases are TGTGCCAGCAGCTCGTATTTAGATACGCAGTATTTT. The gene calls are TRBV7-8 and TRBJ2-3, with no clear D. The CDR3 covers 12 residues. Trimming stripped 4 bases from V and 5 bases from J, with 7 bases between. CDR1 and CDR2 (germline): SGHVS, FQNEAQ.

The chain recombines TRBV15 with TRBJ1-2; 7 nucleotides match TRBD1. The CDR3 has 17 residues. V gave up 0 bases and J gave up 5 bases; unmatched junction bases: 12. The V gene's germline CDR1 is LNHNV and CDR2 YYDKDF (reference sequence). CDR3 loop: CATSRDRSAGGRYGYTF. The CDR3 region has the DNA TGTGCCACCAGCAGAGATAGGTCGGCAGGGGGTCGGTATGGCTACACCTTC. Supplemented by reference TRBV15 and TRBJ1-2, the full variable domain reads DAMVIQNPRYQVTQFGKPVTLSCSQTLNHNVMYWYQQKSSQAPKLLFHYYDKDFNNEADTPDNFQSRRPNTSFCFLDIRSPGLGDTAMYLCATSRDRSAGGRYGYTFGSGTRLTVV.

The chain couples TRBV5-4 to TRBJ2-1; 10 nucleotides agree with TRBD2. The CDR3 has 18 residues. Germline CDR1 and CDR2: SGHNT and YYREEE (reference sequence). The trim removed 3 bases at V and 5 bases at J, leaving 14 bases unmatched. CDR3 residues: CASSSQILAGGLHNEQFF. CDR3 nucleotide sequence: TGTGCCAGCAGCTCCCAAATATTAGCGGGAGGCCTTCACAATGAGCAGTTCTTC.

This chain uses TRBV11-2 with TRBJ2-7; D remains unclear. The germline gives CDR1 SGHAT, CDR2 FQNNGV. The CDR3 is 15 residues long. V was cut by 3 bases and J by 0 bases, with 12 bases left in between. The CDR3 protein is CASSFMAASSYEQYF. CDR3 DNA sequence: TGTGCCAGCAGCTTTATGGCAGCGAGCTCCTACGAGCAGTACTTC.

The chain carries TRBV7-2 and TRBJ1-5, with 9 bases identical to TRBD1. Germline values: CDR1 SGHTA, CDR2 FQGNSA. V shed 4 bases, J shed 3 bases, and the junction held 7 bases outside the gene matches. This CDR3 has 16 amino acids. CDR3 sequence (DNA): TGTGCCAGCAGCTCTTCCGGGACAGGGTACAATCAGCCCCAGCATTTT. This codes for CASSSSGTGYNQPQHF.

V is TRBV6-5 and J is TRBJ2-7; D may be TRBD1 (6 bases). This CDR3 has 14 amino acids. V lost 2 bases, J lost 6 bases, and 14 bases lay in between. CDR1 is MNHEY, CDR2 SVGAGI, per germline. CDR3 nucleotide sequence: TGTGCCAGCAGTTACCAAGACAGGTCTGGCGAGCAGTACTTC. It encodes CASSYQDRSGEQYF.

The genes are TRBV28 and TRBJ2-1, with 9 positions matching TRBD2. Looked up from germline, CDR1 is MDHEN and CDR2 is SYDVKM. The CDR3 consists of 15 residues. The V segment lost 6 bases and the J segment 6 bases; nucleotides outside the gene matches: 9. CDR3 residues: CASSLAGRGGNEQFF. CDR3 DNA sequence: TGTGCCAGCAGCCTAGCGGGACGGGGTGGCAATGAGCAGTTCTTC.

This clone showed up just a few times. The CDR3 loop is CASSQDAGSEAVGLLYTF. The CDR3 coding sequence is TGTGCCAGCAGCCAAGATGCGGGTTCGGAGGCGGTGGGTTTGCTCTACACCTTC. The rearrangement joins TRBV4-2 to TRBJ1-2, with no clear D. This CDR3 spans 18 amino acids. The V end was cut by 0 bases, the J end by 10 bases, with 27 bases between. Germline-derived CDR1 and CDR2 are LGHNA and YNFKEQ.

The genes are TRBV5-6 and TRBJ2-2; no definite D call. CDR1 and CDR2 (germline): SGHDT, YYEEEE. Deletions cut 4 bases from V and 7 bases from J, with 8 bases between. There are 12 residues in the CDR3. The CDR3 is CASSPRVGELFF. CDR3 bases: TGTGCCAGCAGCCCCCGGGTCGGGGAGCTGTTTTTT.

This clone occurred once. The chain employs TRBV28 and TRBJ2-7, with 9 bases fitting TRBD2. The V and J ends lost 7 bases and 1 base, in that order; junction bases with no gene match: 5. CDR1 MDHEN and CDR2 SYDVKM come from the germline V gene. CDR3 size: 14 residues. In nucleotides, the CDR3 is TGTGCCAGCAATAGCGGGAGCGGGTCCTACGAGCAGTACTTC. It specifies CASNSGSGSYEQYF.

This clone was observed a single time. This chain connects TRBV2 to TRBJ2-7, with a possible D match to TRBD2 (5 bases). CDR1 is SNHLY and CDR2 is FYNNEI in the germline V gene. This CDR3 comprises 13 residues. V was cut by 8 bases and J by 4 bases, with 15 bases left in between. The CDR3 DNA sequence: TGTGCCAGCGGAGGCGGAGTCGGATACGAGCAGTACTTC. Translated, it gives CASGGGVGYEQYF.

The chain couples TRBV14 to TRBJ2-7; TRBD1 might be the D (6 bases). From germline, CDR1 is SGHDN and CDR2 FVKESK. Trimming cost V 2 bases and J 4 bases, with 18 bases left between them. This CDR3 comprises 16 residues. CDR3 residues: CASSQITGTRFYEQYF. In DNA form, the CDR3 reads TGTGCCAGCAGCCAAATTACAGGGACCAGATTTTACGAGCAGTACTTC.

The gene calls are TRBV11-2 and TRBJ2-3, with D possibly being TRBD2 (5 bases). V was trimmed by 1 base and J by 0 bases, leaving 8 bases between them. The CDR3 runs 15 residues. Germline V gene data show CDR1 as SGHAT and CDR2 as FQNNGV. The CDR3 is CASSLGDYSTDTQYF. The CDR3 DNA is TGTGCCAGCAGCTTAGGAGACTATAGCACAGATACGCAGTATTTT.

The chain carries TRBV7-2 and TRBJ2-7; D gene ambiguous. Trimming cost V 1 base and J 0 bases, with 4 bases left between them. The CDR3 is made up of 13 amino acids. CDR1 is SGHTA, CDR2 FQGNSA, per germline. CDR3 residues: CASSLEYSYEQYF. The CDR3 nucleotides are TGTGCCAGCAGCTTAGAATACTCCTACGAGCAGTACTTC.